These T cell receptor beta chains were read from a single sample in a study of Graves' ophthalmopathy and Graves' hyperthyroidism. A single record per CDR3 protein comes from TCRdb applying MiXCR to the multiplex PCR reads. The sample lists around 590,000 distinct CDR3 sequences; 35% to 40% were seen once. Specimen: peripheral blood or thyroid tissue (not recorded which). These receptors were collected from an adult man with Graves' hyperthyroidism. Both conserved end residues are part of each CDR3. The order of the fields is V gene, D gene, J gene, clone size, CDR3 DNA, CDR3 protein. The D gene is left open where the match is weak. Expanded clones get a size class; other rows say once, few or many, or leave the size out.

TRBV2,NA,TRBJ2-5,many,TGTGCCAGCAGAAGGACCGGGACACCCTCGGAGACCCAGTACTTC,CASRRTGTPSETQYF
TRBV29-1,NA,TRBJ1-5,NA,TGCAGCGTTCGGGGGGGTCAGCCCCAGCATTTT,CSVRGGQPQHF
TRBV20-1,NA,TRBJ2-7,many,TGCAGTGCCAGTCCGGGGGAAGAGCAGTACTTC,CSASPGEEQYF
TRBV12-3/TRBV12-4,TRBD1,TRBJ1-1,many,TGTGCCAGCAGCTTAGGGGGCATGAACACTGAAGCTTTCTTT,CASSLGGMNTEAFF
TRBV12-3/TRBV12-4,NA,TRBJ2-7,few,TGTGCCAGCAGCTCAGGACTTAACTACGAGCAGTACTTC,CASSSGLNYEQYF
TRBV2,NA,TRBJ2-5,once,TGTGCCAGCAGTGTTCGGCAGGGGACCCAGTACTTC,CASSVRQGTQYF
TRBV7-2,TRBD2,TRBJ2-2,many,TGTGCCAGCAGCTGGGACTACACCACCGGGGAGCTGTTTTTT,CASSWDYTTGELFF
TRBV5-4,TRBD1,TRBJ2-5,many,TGTGCCAGCAGCTTGGGGGATGGGTGGGACAGGGGAAGAGAGACCCAGTACTTC,CASSLGDGWDRGRETQYF
TRBV2,TRBD1,TRBJ2-7,few,TGTGCCAGCAGTGAACCTCGGGACAGGGCCTACGAGCAGTACTTC,CASSEPRDRAYEQYF
TRBV19,TRBD2,TRBJ2-1,NA,TGTGCCAGTAGTATTCGGACTAGCGGGCTTTGGCCGTACAATGAGCAGTTCTTC,CASSIRTSGLWPYNEQFF
TRBV7-9,NA,TRBJ2-7,few,TGTGCCAGCAGCTTAGAGGTGGACAGATACGAGCAGTACTTC,CASSLEVDRYEQYF
TRBV24-1,NA,TRBJ1-2,many,TGTGCCACCAGTGACTCGGACACGCACTATGGCCACACCTTC,CATSDSDTHYGHTF
TRBV13,NA,TRBJ1-6,many,TGTGCCAGCAGCTTAGTTTCCGGACGGTATAATTCACCCCTCCACTTT,CASSLVSGRYNSPLHF
TRBV7-2,NA,TRBJ2-7,many,TGTGCCAGCAGCTCGACAGGGAGGTCCTACGAGCAGTACTTC,CASSSTGRSYEQYF
TRBV19,TRBD2,TRBJ2-5,few,TGTGCCAGTAGTACCCCGGGACTAGCGGGAGGAGAGACCCAGTACTTC,CASSTPGLAGGETQYF
TRBV6-6,TRBD2,TRBJ2-7,NA,TGTGCCAGCAGTTCCAAGGGCGGGAGCTCCTACGAGCAGTACTTC,CASSSKGGSSYEQYF
TRBV6-5,TRBD1,TRBJ1-1,many,TGTGCCAGCAGTTCGATATTGGGACAGGCGAACACTGAAGCTTTCTTT,CASSSILGQANTEAFF
TRBV29-1,TRBD1,TRBJ1-2,NA,TGCAGCGTTGAAGTAAGGGACAGGGCCTACTATGGCTACACCTTC,CSVEVRDRAYYGYTF
TRBV29-1,NA,TRBJ2-7,once,TGCAGCGTTGTTTTCGACAGTCTTACCTACGAGCAGTACTTC,CSVVFDSLTYEQYF
TRBV28,NA,TRBJ1-3,NA,TGTGCCAGCAGTCAGATCGTGGGGCCCTCTGGAAACACCATATATTTT,CASSQIVGPSGNTIYF
TRBV12-3/TRBV12-4,TRBD1,TRBJ2-7,NA,TGTGCCAGCAGCCCCGGGACAGGGTACAATGAGCAGTACTTC,CASSPGTGYNEQYF
TRBV20-1,NA,TRBJ1-1,NA,TGCAGTGCTCCTAAGGGGGGTAACACTGAAGCTTTCTTT,CSAPKGGNTEAFF
TRBV20-1,NA,TRBJ2-5,many,TGCAGTGCTGCGAAGGGAGCAGGAGAGACCCAGTACTTC,CSAAKGAGETQYF
TRBV7-2,NA,TRBJ2-5,many,TGTGCCAGCAGCTTTTGGGGAAGAGAGACCCAGTACTTC,CASSFWGRETQYF
TRBV19,NA,TRBJ2-7,few,TGTGCCAGTAGTAGACAGGAAACCTCCTACGAGCAGTACTTC,CASSRQETSYEQYF
TRBV5-1,NA,TRBJ2-5,NA,TGCGCCAGCAGCTTTCAGGGTCTGGGGAACCAAGAGACCCAGTACTTC,CASSFQGLGNQETQYF
TRBV7-2,TRBD1,TRBJ2-7,few,TGTGCCAGCAGCTCCTGGACAGGGGCCTCTTACGAGCAGTACTTC,CASSSWTGASYEQYF
TRBV2,NA,TRBJ1-6,many,TGTGCCAGCAGTGAAAGTGGAAGAAATTCACCCCTCCACTTT,CASSESGRNSPLHF
TRBV12-3/TRBV12-4,TRBD1,TRBJ2-2,many,TGTGCCAGCAGTTTTGGGACAGGGGGCACCGGGGAGCTGTTTTTT,CASSFGTGGTGELFF
TRBV7-9,NA,TRBJ2-3,NA,TGTACCAGCAGCTTAGTACAGCCCACAGATACGCAGTATTTT,CTSSLVQPTDTQYF
TRBV6-1,NA,TRBJ2-2,NA,TGTGCCAGCATCGAGGGCCCAACGAACACCGGGGAGCTGTTTTTT,CASIEGPTNTGELFF
TRBV7-8,TRBD2,TRBJ2-5,NA,TGTGCCAGCACCCAGAGGCCGCTAGCGGGGAGCCAAGAGACCCAGTACTTC,CASTQRPLAGSQETQYF
TRBV29-1,TRBD1,TRBJ1-5,many,TGCAGCGTTGCGACAGGGAGCAATCAGCCCCAGCATTTT,CSVATGSNQPQHF
TRBV12-3/TRBV12-4,NA,TRBJ1-6,NA,TGTGCCAGCAGTGAAGCGCCGGGGCCCCTCCACTTT,CASSEAPGPLHF
TRBV20-1,NA,TRBJ1-2,many,TGCAGTGCTAGAGACGCTAGAGGGGCCGTACACCCGAACTATGGCTACACCTTC,CSARDARGAVHPNYGYTF
TRBV5-1,TRBD1,TRBJ1-6,many,TGCGCCAGCAGCTTCCAGGGACAGGATAATTCACCCCTCCACTTT,CASSFQGQDNSPLHF
TRBV5-4,TRBD2,TRBJ2-3,few,TGTGCCAGCAGCCGTCTAGCGGGAGGGCCTGCGGATACGCAGTATTTT,CASSRLAGGPADTQYF
TRBV20-1,TRBD1,TRBJ1-1,once,TGCAGGGCAAGACAGGGGAGGATCACTGAAGCTTTCTTT,CRARQGRITEAFF
TRBV20-1,TRBD1,TRBJ2-5,NA,TGCAGTGCTAAGGCGAAGACAGGGACCCAAGAGACCCAGTACTTC,CSAKAKTGTQETQYF
TRBV29-1,TRBD1,TRBJ2-7,NA,TGCAGCGTTGACGGGGACAGCTCCTACGAGCAGTACTTC,CSVDGDSSYEQYF
TRBV6-6,NA,TRBJ1-6,few,TGTGCCAGCAGTTACCTTGGGGTCTTGGGGAATTCACCCCTCCACTTT,CASSYLGVLGNSPLHF
TRBV12-3/TRBV12-4,TRBD1,TRBJ1-4,few,TGTGCCAGCAGTTTGGGACAGGGAAGTAATGAAAAACTGTTTTTT,CASSLGQGSNEKLFF